What follows are 27 T cell receptor beta chains derived from one specimen sequenced in a study of blood T cell repertoires in COVID-19. Using immunoSEQ multiplex PCR, the repertoire was profiled, and TCRdb retains in-frame clones only, with some absent. The sample shows 150,000 or so clones, approximately 88% of them seen only once. The sequenced material came from PBMCs or T cells enriched from blood (not recorded which). The receptors originated from a woman in her thirties with acute COVID-19.

The chain uses TRBV10-2 and TRBJ2-3, with D possibly TRBD2 on 5 matching bases. V gave up 3 bases and J gave up 4 bases, with 17 bases separating them. CDR3 size: 16 residues. CDR1 WSHSY and CDR2 SAAADI come from the germline V gene. In DNA, the CDR3 is TGCGCCAGCAGTGACTGGCTAGCAGATTCCCCAGATACGCAGTATTTT. Its translation is CASSDWLADSPDTQYF.

This clone occurred once. The rearrangement uses TRBV30 and TRBJ1-6, with 7 bases identical to TRBD1. Trimming took 2 bases from V and 7 from J; bases not matched to a gene: 8. Looked up from germline, CDR1 is GTSNPN and CDR2 is SVGIG (reference sequence). CDR3 size: 15 residues. CDR3 loop: CAWSTRDRMNSPLHF. CDR3 nucleotide sequence: TGTGCCTGGAGTACTCGGGACAGAATGAATTCACCCCTCCACTTT.

J is TRBJ2-3 and V is TRBV7-2, with unresolved D. The V end lost 0 bases, the J end lost 4 bases, and 8 bases lay between the germline ends. From germline, CDR1 is SGHTA and CDR2 FQGNSA. The CDR3 consists of 14 residues. The CDR3 protein is CASSLASPPDTQYF. CDR3 bases: TGTGCCAGCAGCTTAGCATCTCCTCCAGATACGCAGTATTTT.

J is TRBJ1-2 and V is TRBV5-6, with no clear D. Germline assignment: CDR1 SGHDT and CDR2 YYEEEE. The CDR3 runs to 14 residues. The ends were cut back, 5 bases at V and 6 bases at J, with 17 bases in the middle. CDR3 sequence: CASSRTGLMDGYTF. The CDR3 DNA is TGTGCCAGCAGTCGCACCGGACTGATGGATGGCTACACCTTC.

The chain has TRBV5-1 and TRBJ1-1; the match to TRBD1 covers 8 bases. The length of the CDR3 is 15 residues. V shed 4 bases, J shed 1 base, and the junction held 6 bases outside the gene matches. Germline CDR1 reads SGHRS; CDR2 reads YFSETQ. DNA of the CDR3: TGCGCCAGCAGCGCTATCGACAGGGGGAACACTGAAGCTTTCTTT. Translating it yields CASSAIDRGNTEAFF.

The chain employs TRBV3-1 (or the pseudogene TRBV3-2) and TRBJ2-3; a weak D match, TRBD1 (7 bases). The CDR3 extends over 15 amino acids. CDR1 and CDR2 from the germline V gene are LGHDT and YNNKEL (reference sequence). V was shortened by 3 bases and J by 3 bases, with 13 bases between the two germline ends. CDR3 sequence: CASSQGGQYTDTQYF. DNA of the CDR3: TGTGCCAGCAGCCAGGGGGGACAGTATACAGATACGCAGTATTTT.

V and J are TRBV2 and TRBJ1-5, with TRBD1 matching over 8 bases. Germline V lookup: CDR1 SNHLY, CDR2 FYNNEI. The CDR3 has 14 amino acids. Losses at the gene ends were 4 bases for V and 5 bases for J; bases not matched to a gene: 4. The chain's CDR3 is CASSVGTGHQPQHF. The CDR3, as DNA: TGTGCCAGCAGTGTCGGGACAGGCCATCAGCCCCAGCATTTT.

The V call is TRBV21-1, the J call TRBJ1-2. TRBV21-1 is reported as a pseudogene. The CDR3 sequence is 16 residues long. In DNA form, the CDR3 reads TGTGCCAGCAGCAAACGGCGGGTGATATCCCACTATGGCTACACCTTC. This gives the protein CASSKRRVISHYGYTF.

This chain uses TRBV14 with TRBJ2-7, with 9 bases matching TRBD1. Germline loops: CDR1 SGHDN, CDR2 FVKESK. This CDR3 has 14 residues. V gave up 2 bases and J gave up 4 bases; unmatched junction bases: 3. Written as DNA, the CDR3 is TGTGCCAGCAGCCAACCGGGACAGGGTTACGAGCAGTACTTC. Its protein is CASSQPGQGYEQYF.

This chain joins TRBV3-1 (or the pseudogene TRBV3-2) and TRBJ2-3, with a tentative D call TRBD1 (5 bases). Germline V gene data show CDR1 as LGHDT and CDR2 as YNNKEL (reference sequence). The length of the CDR3 is 12 residues. The ends were cut back, 0 bases at V and 13 bases at J, with 11 bases in the middle. The chain's CDR3 is CASSQDRVSEYF. CDR3 nucleotides: TGTGCCAGCAGCCAAGACAGGGTTTCTGAGTATTTT.

The genes are TRBV29-1 and TRBJ2-5; unclear D gene. The CDR3 extends over 10 amino acids. Trimming left V 6 bases short and J 7 bases short, with 9 bases between. Per germline, CDR1 SQVTM and CDR2 ANQGSEA. CDR3 loop: CSVLSGTQYF. The CDR3 bases are TGCAGCGTACTCTCAGGGACCCAGTACTTC.

Regarding this clone: The same CDR3 also results from other DNA sequences found in this sample. The chain has TRBV5-1 and TRBJ1-1; TRBD1 agrees at 7 bases. The germline V gene has CDR1 SGHRS and CDR2 YFSETQ. The CDR3 totals 13 residues. Germline trimming cut 1 base from V and 4 bases from J; bases unmatched to any gene: 1. CDR3 sequence reads: CASSLSGGTEAFF. The CDR3 DNA reads as TGCGCCAGCAGCTTGTCAGGGGGCACTGAAGCTTTCTTT.

This clone was counted between two and nine times. The junction and the germline gene differ at one end; a read error may be behind it. The rearrangement links TRBV7-7 to TRBJ1-5, with 8 bases that match TRBD1. Looked up from germline, CDR1 is SSHAT and CDR2 is FNYEAQ (reference sequence). The CDR3 covers 16 residues. The CDR3 DNA reads TGTGCTAGCAGTCGCCGAAGGACAGGGCTCAATCAGCCCCAGCATTTT. It is translated as CASSRRRTGLNQPQHF.

V usage is TRBV27 and J usage is TRBJ2-3; D not resolved. The V end lost 3 bases, the J end lost 2 bases, and 9 bases lay between the germline ends. From germline, CDR1 is MNHEY and CDR2 SMNVEV (reference sequence). The length of the CDR3 is 14 residues. This CDR3 is CASSFSGITDTQYF. CDR3 coding DNA: TGTGCCAGCAGTTTTAGTGGTATCACAGATACGCAGTATTTT.

This chain uses TRBV19 with TRBJ1-6; D is unresolved. This CDR3 region has 12 residues. The germline V gene encodes CDR1 LNHDA and CDR2 SQIVND (reference sequence). V lost 7 bases and J 7 bases, leaving 8 bases between the germline ends. The chain's CDR3 is CASIAGNSPLHF. The CDR3 DNA reads TGTGCCAGTATCGCAGGAAATTCACCCCTCCACTTT.

This clone was seen more than once but under ten times. The chain couples TRBV29-1 to TRBJ1-2; D unclear. The CDR3 consists of 11 residues. V was shortened by 5 bases and J by 4 bases, with 8 bases between the two germline ends. Per germline, CDR1 SQVTM and CDR2 ANQGSEA. The CDR3 reads CSVFTGYGYTF. In DNA, the CDR3 is TGCAGCGTTTTTACTGGCTATGGCTACACCTTC. Supplemented by reference TRBV29-1 and TRBJ1-2, the full variable domain reads SAVISQKPSRDICQRGTSLTIQCQVDSQVTMMFWYRQQPGQSLTLIATANQGSEATYESGFVIDKFPISRPNLTFSTLTVSNMSPEDSSIYLCSVFTGYGYTFGSGTRLTVV.

This chain links TRBV28 with TRBJ1-6, with a tentative D call TRBD1 (6 bases). The V end was cut by 4 bases, the J end by 0 bases, with 7 bases between. The CDR3 is made up of 15 amino acids. CDR1 is MDHEN, CDR2 SYDVKM, per germline. The CDR3 DNA follows: TGTGCCAGCAGTTCGGACAGCTCCTATAATTCACCCCTCCACTTT. It specifies CASSSDSSYNSPLHF.

The chain is built from TRBV24-1 and TRBJ2-2; 9 bases fit TRBD1. Germline trimming cut 8 bases from V and 0 bases from J; bases unmatched to any gene: 12. The CDR3 is 18 residues long. CDR1 KGHDR and CDR2 SFDVKD come from the germline V gene. The CDR3: CATMGPGQGSSNTGELFF. The CDR3 bases are TGTGCCACCATGGGGCCAGGACAGGGGTCATCGAACACCGGGGAGCTGTTTTTT.

V usage is TRBV10-3 and J usage is TRBJ1-1; D is possibly TRBD1 (5 bases). Trimming stripped 6 bases from V and 4 bases from J, with 12 bases between. The germline V gene encodes CDR1 ENHRY and CDR2 SYGVKD. The CDR3 has 13 residues. The CDR3 here is CAISARDLTEAFF. DNA of the CDR3: TGTGCCATCAGCGCCAGGGATCTCACTGAAGCTTTCTTT.

This clone was detected only once. V is TRBV11-2 and J is TRBJ2-2, with D perhaps TRBD2 (5 bases). This CDR3 has 15 residues. Germline-derived CDR1 and CDR2 are SGHAT and FQNNGV. Trimming left V 0 bases short and J 5 bases short, with 10 bases between. The CDR3 nucleotides read TGTGCCAGCAGCTTAGAAGCGGTGTGGACCGGGGAGCTGTTTTTT. Residues: CASSLEAVWTGELFF.

The chain combines TRBV2 with TRBJ1-2, with 7 bases lining up with TRBD1. Germline CDR1 reads SNHLY; CDR2 reads FYNNEI. V dropped 6 bases and J dropped 0; count of bases not matched to a gene: 7. This CDR3 spans 15 amino acids. The CDR3 nucleotides read TGTGCCAGCAGCGTTGACAGGGCCGCTAACTATGGCTACACCTTC. Protein product: CASSVDRAANYGYTF.

The chain combines TRBV19 with TRBJ2-1; 7 bases match TRBD1. Germline V gene sequence: CDR1 LNHDA, CDR2 SQIVND (reference sequence). J gave up 1 base and V 8 bases, and 5 bases lay outside the gene matches. The CDR3 extends over 14 amino acids. The CDR3 protein is CASSDRVSYNEQFF. The CDR3 coding sequence is TGTGCCAGTTCCGACAGGGTGTCCTACAATGAGCAGTTCTTC.

The chain combines TRBV28 with TRBJ1-5, with TRBD1 matching 10 bases. J was trimmed by 5 bases and V by 5 bases; bases with no gene match: 6. Germline V lookup: CDR1 MDHEN, CDR2 SYDVKM. This CDR3 has 15 residues. CDR3 region: CASSTRTGGYQPQHF. The CDR3 bases are TGTGCCAGCAGTACCCGGACAGGGGGATATCAGCCCCAGCATTTT.

The rearrangement joins TRBV7-3 to TRBJ2-5; 7 bases align to TRBD2. The CDR3 is 15 amino acids. Germline trimming cut 4 bases from V and 5 bases from J; bases unmatched to any gene: 10. Germline CDR1 is SGHTA and CDR2 is FQGTGA. The CDR3, as DNA: TGTGCCAGCAGCTCAGGGACTACCTTAGGGGAGACCCAGTACTTC. It specifies CASSSGTTLGETQYF.

In DNA form, the CDR3 reads TGTGCCAGCAGCTTAGGGGACAGCAGGGTGAACACCGGGGAGCTGTTTTTT. This gives the protein CASSLGDSRVNTGELFF. The J gene is TRBJ2-2, the V gene TRBV11-2, with 7 positions matching TRBD1. J was trimmed by 1 base and V by 1 base; bases with no gene match: 6. This CDR3 is built from 17 residues. Germline CDR1 is SGHAT and CDR2 is FQNNGV.

The chain joins TRBV7-3 to TRBJ2-1; maybe TRBD2 (6 bases). In germline, CDR1 is SGHTA, CDR2 FQGTGA. There are 14 residues in the CDR3. Trimming took 5 bases from V and 1 from J, leaving 9 bases between them. CDR3 in amino acids: CASSPSGSYNEQFF. Written as DNA, the CDR3 is TGTGCCAGCAGCCCCAGCGGGTCCTACAATGAGCAGTTCTTC.

The V and J genes are TRBV10-1 and TRBJ2-7; 7 bases map to TRBD1. V was clipped by 10 bases and J by 3 bases; unmatched bases: 6. The CDR3 has 12 residues. CDR1 and CDR2 (germline): WNHNN, SYGVQD (reference sequence). The CDR3 DNA is TGCGCCATCCCCAGGGGGAACTACGAGCAGTACTTC. Translation: CAIPRGNYEQYF.